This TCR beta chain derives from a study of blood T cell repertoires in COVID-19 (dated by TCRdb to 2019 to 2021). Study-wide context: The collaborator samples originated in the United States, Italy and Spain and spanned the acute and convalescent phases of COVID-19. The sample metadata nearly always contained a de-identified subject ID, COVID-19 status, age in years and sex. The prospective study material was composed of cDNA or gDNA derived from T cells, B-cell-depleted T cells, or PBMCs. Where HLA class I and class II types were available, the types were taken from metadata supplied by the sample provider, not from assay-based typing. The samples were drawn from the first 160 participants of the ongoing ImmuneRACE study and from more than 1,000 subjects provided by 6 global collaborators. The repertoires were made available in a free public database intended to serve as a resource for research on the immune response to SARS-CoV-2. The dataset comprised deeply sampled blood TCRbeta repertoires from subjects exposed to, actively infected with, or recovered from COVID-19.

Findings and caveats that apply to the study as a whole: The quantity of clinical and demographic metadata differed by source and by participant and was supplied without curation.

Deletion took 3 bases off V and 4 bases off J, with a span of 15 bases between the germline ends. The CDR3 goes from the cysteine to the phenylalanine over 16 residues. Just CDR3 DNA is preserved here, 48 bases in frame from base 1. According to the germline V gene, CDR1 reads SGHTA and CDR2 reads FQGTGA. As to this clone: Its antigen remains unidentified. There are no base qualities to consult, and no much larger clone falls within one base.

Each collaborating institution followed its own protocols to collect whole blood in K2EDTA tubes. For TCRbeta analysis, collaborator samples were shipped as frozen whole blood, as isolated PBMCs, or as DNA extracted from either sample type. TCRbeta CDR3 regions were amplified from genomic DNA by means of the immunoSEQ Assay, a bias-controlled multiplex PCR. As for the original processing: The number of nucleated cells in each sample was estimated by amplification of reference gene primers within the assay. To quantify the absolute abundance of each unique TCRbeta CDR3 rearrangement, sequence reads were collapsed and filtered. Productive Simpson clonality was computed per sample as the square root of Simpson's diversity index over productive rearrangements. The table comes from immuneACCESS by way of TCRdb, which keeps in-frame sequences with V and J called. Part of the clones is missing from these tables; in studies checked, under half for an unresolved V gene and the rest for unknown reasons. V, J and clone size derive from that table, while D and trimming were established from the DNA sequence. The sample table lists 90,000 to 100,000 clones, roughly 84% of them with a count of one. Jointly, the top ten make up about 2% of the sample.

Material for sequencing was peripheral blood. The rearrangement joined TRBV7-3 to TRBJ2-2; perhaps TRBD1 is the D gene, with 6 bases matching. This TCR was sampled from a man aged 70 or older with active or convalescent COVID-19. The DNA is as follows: TGTGCCAGCAGCTTCCGAACAGGGTCGGCCACCGGGGAGCTGTTTTTT. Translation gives CASSFRTGSATGELFF.